The text below deals with one T cell receptor beta chain. Other nucleotide sequences from this sample produce the same CDR3. This record comes from a study of blood T cell repertoires in COVID-19. As for the study in general: Acute and convalescent COVID-19 samples came from the United States, Italy and Spain. T cells, B-cell-depleted T cells, or PBMCs provided the cDNA or gDNA that served as material.

As handled by the study authors: Amplifying reference gene primers gave estimates of nucleated cell counts. Sequencing used immunoSEQ multiplex PCR; TCRdb keeps in-frame clones, though not all of them. V, J and clone size reflect that table, while D and trimming were determined from the DNA. This table holds about 310,000 clones, about 87% found once. CDR1 and CDR2 (germline): SEHNR, FQNEAQ (reference sequence). This CDR3 region has 14 residues. V was cut by 5 bases and J by 0 bases, with 7 bases left in between. This receptor was taken from a man between 70 and 80 years old with acute or convalescent COVID-19. Sequenced input: peripheral blood. The chain has TRBV7-9 and TRBJ1-4, with D unresolved. This CDR3 reads CASSPGTTNEKLFF. CDR3 in DNA: TGTGCCAGCAGCCCCGGGACAACTAATGAAAAACTGTTTTTT.